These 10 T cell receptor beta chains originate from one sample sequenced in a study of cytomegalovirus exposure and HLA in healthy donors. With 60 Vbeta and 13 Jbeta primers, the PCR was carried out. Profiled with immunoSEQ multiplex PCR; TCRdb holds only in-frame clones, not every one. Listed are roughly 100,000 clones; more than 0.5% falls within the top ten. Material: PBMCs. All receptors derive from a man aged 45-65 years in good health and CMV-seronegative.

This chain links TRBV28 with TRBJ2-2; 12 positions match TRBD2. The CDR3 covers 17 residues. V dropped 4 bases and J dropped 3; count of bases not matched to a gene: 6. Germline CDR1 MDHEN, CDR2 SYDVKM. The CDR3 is CASSSHLAGGDTGELFF. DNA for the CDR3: TGTGCCAGCAGTTCACACCTAGCGGGAGGGGACACCGGGGAGCTGTTTTTT.

DNA of the CDR3: TGTGCCAGCAGAGCCGGGGGGGCGAACACTGAAGCTTTCTTT. This gives the protein CASRAGGANTEAFF. J is TRBJ1-1 and V is TRBV11-3, with D perhaps matching TRBD1 (6 bases). The CDR3 length is 14 residues. V was cut by 6 bases and J by 1 base, with 12 bases left in between. Germline values: CDR1 SGHNT, CDR2 YENEEA.

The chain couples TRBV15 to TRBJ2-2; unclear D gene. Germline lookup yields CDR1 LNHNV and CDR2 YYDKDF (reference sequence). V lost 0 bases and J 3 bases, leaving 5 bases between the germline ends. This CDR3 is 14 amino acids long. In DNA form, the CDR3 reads TGTGCCACCAGCAGAGATGGAGACACCGGGGAGCTGTTTTTT. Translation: CATSRDGDTGELFF.

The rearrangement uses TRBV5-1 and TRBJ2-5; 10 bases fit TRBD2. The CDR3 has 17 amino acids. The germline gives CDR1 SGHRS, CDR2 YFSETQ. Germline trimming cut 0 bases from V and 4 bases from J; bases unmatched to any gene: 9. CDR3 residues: CASSLASGGPTGETQYF. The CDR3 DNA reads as TGCGCCAGCAGCTTGGCTAGCGGGGGCCCGACTGGAGAGACCCAGTACTTC. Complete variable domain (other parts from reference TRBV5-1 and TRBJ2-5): KAGVTQTPRYLIKTRGQQVTLSCSPISGHRSVSWYQQTPGQGLQFLFEYFSETQRNKGNFPGRFSGRQFSNSRSEMNVSTLELGDSALYLCASSLASGGPTGETQYFGPGTRLLVL.

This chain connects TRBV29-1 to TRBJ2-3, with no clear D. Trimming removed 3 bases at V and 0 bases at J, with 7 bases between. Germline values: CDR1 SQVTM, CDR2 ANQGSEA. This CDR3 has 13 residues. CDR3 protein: CSVDLQSTDTQYF. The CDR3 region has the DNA TGCAGCGTTGACCTCCAGAGCACAGATACGCAGTATTTT.

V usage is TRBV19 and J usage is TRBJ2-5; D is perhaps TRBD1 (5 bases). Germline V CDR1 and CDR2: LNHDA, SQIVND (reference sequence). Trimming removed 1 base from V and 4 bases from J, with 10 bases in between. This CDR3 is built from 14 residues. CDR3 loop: CASSIVAGSETQYF. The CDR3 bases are TGTGCCAGTAGTATAGTGGCAGGGTCAGAGACCCAGTACTTC.

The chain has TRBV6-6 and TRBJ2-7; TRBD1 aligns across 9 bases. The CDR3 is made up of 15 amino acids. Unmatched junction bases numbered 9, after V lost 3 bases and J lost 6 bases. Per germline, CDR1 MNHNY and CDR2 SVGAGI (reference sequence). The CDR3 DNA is TGTGCCAGCAGTTATACCGGGACAGGGTTCGTCGAGCAGTACTTC. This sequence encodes CASSYTGTGFVEQYF.

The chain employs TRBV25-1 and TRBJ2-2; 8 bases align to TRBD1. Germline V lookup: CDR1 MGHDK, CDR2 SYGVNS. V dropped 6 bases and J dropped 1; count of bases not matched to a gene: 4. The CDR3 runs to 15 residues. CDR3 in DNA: TGTGCCAGCAGAGCCGGGACAGGGAACACCGGGGAGCTGTTTTTT. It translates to CASRAGTGNTGELFF.

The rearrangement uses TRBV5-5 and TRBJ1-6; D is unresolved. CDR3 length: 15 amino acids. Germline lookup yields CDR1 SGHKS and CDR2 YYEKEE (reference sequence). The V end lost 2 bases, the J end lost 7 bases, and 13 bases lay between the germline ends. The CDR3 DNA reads TGTGCCAGCAGCTTCGAGGGTTTTGCCAATTCACCCCTCCACTTT. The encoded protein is CASSFEGFANSPLHF.

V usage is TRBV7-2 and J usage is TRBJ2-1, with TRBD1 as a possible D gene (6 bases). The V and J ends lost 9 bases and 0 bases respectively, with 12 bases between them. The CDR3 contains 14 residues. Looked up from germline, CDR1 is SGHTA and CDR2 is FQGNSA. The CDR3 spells CASKQGSSYNEQFF. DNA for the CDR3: TGTGCCAGTAAACAGGGAAGCTCCTACAATGAGCAGTTCTTC. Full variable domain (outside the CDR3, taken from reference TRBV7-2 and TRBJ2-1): GAGVSQSPSNKVTEKGKDVELRCDPISGHTALYWYRQSLGQGLEFLIYFQGNSAPDKSGLPSDRFSAERTGGSVSTLTIQRTQQEDSAVYLCASKQGSSYNEQFFGPGTRLTVL.